The sequence of this T cell receptor (beta chain) was determined in a study of shared clonotypes between healthy human individuals. Researchers ran the assay at a deep level. Profiled with immunoSEQ multiplex PCR; TCRdb holds only in-frame clones, not every one. This table has 1.6 million or so clones, around 97% appearing once. CDR3 length: 14 residues. Trimming took 5 bases from V and 2 from J, leaving 11 bases between them. Germline loops: CDR1 MDHEN, CDR2 SYDVKM. General study findings and limits: Only blood samples were collected, and tissue repertoires likely differ.

As to this clone: Its target is unknown.

The sample consisted of naive CD4+ T cells sorted from blood. Subset described: CD45RA+ positively selected. This TCR came from a man aged 30 to 45 in good health. The V gene is TRBV28, the J gene TRBJ2-3; perhaps TRBD1 as D (7 bases). The CDR3 bases are TGTGCCAGCAGTCCAGGGGGGACCACAGATACGCAGTATTTT. This encodes CASSPGGTTDTQYF. The full variable domain, completed using reference TRBV28 and TRBJ2-3, is DVKVTQSSRYLVKRTGEKVFLECVQDMDHENMFWYRQDPGLGLRLIYFSYDVKMKEKGDIPEGYSVSREKKERFSLILESASTNQTSMYLCASSPGGTTDTQYFGPGTRLTVL.